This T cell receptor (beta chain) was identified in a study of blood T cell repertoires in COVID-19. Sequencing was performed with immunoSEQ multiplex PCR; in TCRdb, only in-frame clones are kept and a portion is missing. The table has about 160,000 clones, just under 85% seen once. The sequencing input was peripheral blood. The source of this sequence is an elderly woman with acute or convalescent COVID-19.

The DNA for the CDR3 is TGCGCCAGCAGCCCACAGGGGGCGAACTATGGCTACACCTTC. This codes for CASSPQGANYGYTF. This chain joins TRBV5-1 and TRBJ1-2; 9 nucleotides align to TRBD1. This CDR3 region has 14 residues. In germline, CDR1 is SGHRS, CDR2 YFSETQ. V shed 4 bases and J 2 bases; nucleotides not matched to a gene: 3.